These 21 T cell receptor beta chains were sequenced from one sample in a study of blood T cells in healthy people across ages. Together with a sample-barcoded 5' primer, a J-beta primer mix was included in a second PCR lasting about 7 to 12 cycles. TCRdb called the 5' RACE reads again in MiXCR, with one record for every CDR3 protein. The sample carries around 1,800,000 distinct CDR3 sequences, about two fifths recorded once. The sample comprised blood. The receptors were gathered from a human donor in good health.

The chain carries TRBV6-6 and TRBJ1-2; TRBD1 aligns across 10 bases. The V and J ends lost 5 bases and 5 bases, in that order; junction bases with no gene match: 11. The CDR3 is made up of 16 amino acids. Germline V gives CDR1 MNHNY, CDR2 SVGAGI (reference sequence). The CDR3 region has the DNA TGTGCCAGCAGTCTCCGTCCCGGGACAGGGGAATATGGCTACACCTTC. This codes for CASSLRPGTGEYGYTF.

This clonotype was seen once. The gene calls are TRBV29-1 and TRBJ1-2, with D possibly being TRBD1 (6 bases). Trimming pared 6 bases from V and 1 base from J, leaving 12 bases between. Per the germline V gene, CDR1 is SQVTM and CDR2 is ANQGSEA. The CDR3 extends over 13 amino acids. Written as DNA, the CDR3 is TGCAGCGTCGGCGAGGGGGTTAACTATGGCTACACCTTC. It yields the protein CSVGEGVNYGYTF.

The rearrangement links TRBV6-6 to TRBJ1-2; D might be TRBD1 (5 bases). This CDR3 is 16 amino acids long. Per germline, CDR1 MNHNY and CDR2 SVGAGI (reference sequence). V was clipped by 6 bases and J by 5 bases, with 22 bases between them. This CDR3 is CASRPRGSDAAYGYTF. In DNA, the CDR3 is TGTGCCAGCAGGCCGAGGGGCAGCGACGCCGCATATGGCTACACCTTC.

This rearrangement joins TRBV12-3 or TRBV12-4 to TRBJ1-4; 9 bases align to TRBD1. Trimming removed 1 base from V and 8 bases from J; junction bases left unmatched: 8. The CDR3 contains 16 residues. CDR3 protein: CASSLVRDRDSEKLFF. CDR3 in DNA: TGTGCCAGCAGTTTAGTTCGGGACAGGGACTCGGAAAAACTGTTTTTT.

The chain uses TRBV29-1 and TRBJ1-5; no reliable D call. The germline gives CDR1 SQVTM, CDR2 ANQGSEA. The V end was cut by 4 bases, the J end by 0 bases, with 7 bases between. The CDR3 has 13 amino acids. The CDR3 DNA follows: TGCAGCGTTGGAGAATATAGCAATCAGCCCCAGCATTTT. Its protein is CSVGEYSNQPQHF.

The chain employs TRBV20-1 and TRBJ1-5; D call uncertain. The CDR3 length is 15 residues. V was trimmed by 6 bases and J by 3 bases, leaving 18 bases between them. CDR1 and CDR2 (germline): DFQATT, SNEGSKA (reference sequence). CDR3 DNA sequence: TGCAGTGCCCTAAACTCCGGCGGGGTCAATCAGCCCCAGCATTTT. Encoded protein: CSALNSGGVNQPQHF.

J is TRBJ1-1 and V is TRBV5-1; TRBD1 aligns across 12 bases. CDR1 and CDR2 from the germline V gene are SGHRS and YFSETQ. The ends lost 4 bases at V and 5 bases at J; junction bases unmatched: 12. The CDR3 is made up of 17 amino acids. CDR3 residues: CASSPLGTGGLTTEAFF. In DNA, the CDR3 is TGCGCCAGCAGCCCCCTGGGGACAGGGGGCTTAACGACTGAAGCTTTCTTT.

The V call is TRBV6-2 or TRBV6-3, the J call TRBJ2-4, with D tentatively TRBD2 (6 bases). The tail of the sequence fits TRBJ2-7 better, so the J call may be wrong. CDR3 length: 14 residues. Per the germline V gene, CDR1 is MNHEY and CDR2 is SVGEGT. The CDR3 DNA sequence: TGTGCCAGCAGTTACTTCGGGAGCGGCTACGAGCAGTACTTC. Its protein is CASSYFGSGYEQYF.

V and J are TRBV4-3 and TRBJ1-2; tentative D call: TRBD1 (5 bases). Per germline, CDR1 LGHNA and CDR2 YSLEER. The CDR3 is 14 amino acids. V lost 0 bases and J lost 7, with 12 bases in between. The CDR3, as DNA: TGCGCCAGCAGCCAAGAGGGCAGGGCGGCTGGCTACACCTTC. It yields the protein CASSQEGRAAGYTF.

The chain employs TRBV5-4 and TRBJ1-5; no reliable D call. This CDR3 has 15 residues. The V and J ends lost 3 bases and 0 bases respectively, with 10 bases between them. Germline assignment: CDR1 SGHNT and CDR2 YYREEE (reference sequence). The CDR3 spells CASSSEGISNQPQHF. The CDR3 DNA reads TGTGCCAGCAGCTCAGAGGGCATTAGCAATCAGCCCCAGCATTTT. Based on the CDR3 plus reference TRBV5-4 and TRBJ1-5, the full variable domain is ETGVTQSPTHLIKTRGQQVTLRCSSQSGHNTVSWYQQALGQGPQFIFQYYREEENGRGNFPPRFSGLQFPNYSSELNVNALELDDSALYLCASSSEGISNQPQHFGDGTRLSIL.

In its sample, this clonotype was seen a few times. The chain has TRBV7-3 and TRBJ2-6; no clear D. Germline V gene data show CDR1 as SGHTA and CDR2 as FQGTGA. The CDR3 runs to 16 residues. V was clipped by 5 bases and J by 0 bases, with 11 bases between them. The CDR3 coding sequence is TGTGCCAGCAGCCGCTCGGGCCCCTCTGGGGCCAACGTCCTGACTTTC. Protein sequence: CASSRSGPSGANVLTF.

This clonotype was detected a few times. The CDR3 DNA reads as TGCGCCAGCAGCCAAGTCGCAGGTTTTAGCGAAGGCTACACCTTC. It yields the protein CASSQVAGFSEGYTF. V and J are TRBV4-3 and TRBJ1-2; D not resolved. V lost 1 base, J lost 8 bases, and 17 bases lay in between. From germline, CDR1 is LGHNA and CDR2 YSLEER. There are 15 residues in the CDR3.

The rearrangement links TRBV20-1 to TRBJ1-1, with TRBD1 as a possible D gene (6 bases). Trimming stripped 6 bases from V and 0 bases from J, with 11 bases between. Germline loops: CDR1 DFQATT, CDR2 SNEGSKA (reference sequence). The CDR3 has 13 amino acids. CDR3 in amino acids: CSAIQGLNTEAFF. CDR3 coding DNA: TGCAGTGCAATACAGGGCTTGAACACTGAAGCTTTCTTT.

This chain joins TRBV10-3 and TRBJ2-1, with 12 bases identical to TRBD2. The J segment lost 0 bases and the V segment lost 4 bases, leaving 7 bases of the junction unmatched. Germline values: CDR1 ENHRY, CDR2 SYGVKD. The CDR3 contains 18 residues. In DNA, the CDR3 is TGTGCCATCAGTGGAACTAGCGGGGGGTCAAGCTCCTACAATGAGCAGTTCTTC. The encoded protein is CAISGTSGGSSSYNEQFF.

This clonotype appeared once. A junction end diverges from the germline sequence, so it may reflect a read error. J is TRBJ1-5 and V is TRBV12-3 or TRBV12-4; TRBD1 agrees at 7 bases. The CDR3 contains 17 residues. Here the CDR3 DNA reads TGTACCAGCAGTTTTGGGACAGCAGCCCATAGCAATCAGCCCCAGCATTTT. Translated: CTSSFGTAAHSNQPQHF.

V is TRBV12-3 or TRBV12-4 and J is TRBJ2-2; 8 positions match TRBD1. Losses at the gene ends were 5 bases for V and 6 bases for J; bases not matched to a gene: 5. The CDR3 totals 14 residues. CDR3 protein: CASSKGQDAGELFF. As DNA, the CDR3 is TGTGCCAGCAGTAAGGGACAGGACGCCGGGGAGCTGTTTTTT.

This clonotype was detected only a few times. The V and J genes are TRBV25-1 and TRBJ1-2; no firm D call. Germline CDR1 is MGHDK and CDR2 is SYGVNS. V lost 1 base to trimming and J lost 4 bases, with 10 bases between them. The CDR3 consists of 14 residues. CDR3 amino acids: CASSELGTIYGYTF. CDR3 sequence (DNA): TGTGCCAGCAGTGAATTAGGAACTATCTATGGCTACACCTTC.

V is TRBV7-2 and J is TRBJ1-6, with no clear D. CDR3 length: 12 residues. The ends were cut back, 1 base at V and 10 bases at J, with 5 bases in the middle. Germline values: CDR1 SGHTA, CDR2 FQGNSA. The DNA of the CDR3 is TGTGCCAGCAGCTTAGATATATCACCCCTCCACTTT. Encoded protein: CASSLDISPLHF.

This clonotype appeared many times. The chain has TRBV4-2 and TRBJ2-3, with D hard to call. Per germline, CDR1 LGHNA and CDR2 YNFKEQ. This CDR3 region has 14 residues. Trimming took 0 bases from V and 2 from J, leaving 6 bases between them. The CDR3 protein is CASSQERTTDTQYF. The CDR3 region has the DNA TGTGCCAGCAGCCAAGAACGCACCACAGATACGCAGTATTTT.

The chain links TRBV25-1 to TRBJ2-3; tentative D call: TRBD2 (5 bases). V shed 8 bases and J shed 10 bases, with 22 bases lying between them. This CDR3 region has 14 residues. The germline V gene has CDR1 MGHDK and CDR2 SYGVNS. CDR3 protein: CASALGGSVDAQYF. The CDR3 nucleotides are TGTGCCAGCGCGTTAGGAGGTTCAGTGGATGCGCAGTATTTT.

The chain couples TRBV4-2 to TRBJ1-1; D may be TRBD1 (5 bases). The CDR3 totals 14 residues. Trimming left V 1 base short and J 4 bases short, with 10 bases between. Germline CDR1 LGHNA, CDR2 YNFKEQ. In nucleotides, the CDR3 is TGTGCCAGCAGCCAAGGAGAGGGGCGCACTGAAGCTTTCTTT. Protein sequence: CASSQGEGRTEAFF.